The 28 T cell receptor beta chains below were found in one sample sequenced in a study of blood T cell repertoires in COVID-19 (dated by TCRdb to between 2020 and 2021). Library method: the immunoSEQ multiplex PCR assay. Sourced from immuneACCESS, this table was stored by TCRdb with only in-frame sequences that have V and J called. A share of the clones is absent; for the studies checked, an unresolved V gene accounts for under half, and the remainder has no known explanation. For this sample the table gives roughly 190,000 clones, of which around nine tenths were detected only once. About 1.1% of the sample is held by the ten biggest clonotypes. Sequenced input: peripheral blood. All receptors derive from a man aged 25-45 years with acute or convalescent COVID-19.

The table lists this clone with a count of one. The V and J genes are TRBV28 and TRBJ2-5, with a weak D call TRBD2 (5 bases). Germline CDR1 and CDR2: MDHEN and SYDVKM. V lost 8 bases and J 1 base, leaving 11 bases between the germline ends. This CDR3 spans 13 amino acids. The CDR3 coding sequence is TGTGCCAGCGCCGAGGGCAGCCAAGAGACCCAGTACTTC. Residues: CASAEGSQETQYF.

This chain uses TRBV18 with TRBJ2-1, with TRBD2 identical over 8 bases. CDR1 and CDR2 from the germline V gene are KGHSH and LQKENI. With V trimmed by 3 bases and J by 6 bases, 10 bases remained unmatched. The CDR3 extends over 16 amino acids. This CDR3 reads CASSPPGLGVGNEQFF. The CDR3 nucleotides read TGTGCCAGCTCACCCCCGGGACTAGGGGTAGGCAATGAGCAGTTCTTC.

J is TRBJ2-2 and V is TRBV2; weak D call: TRBD1 (5 bases). The CDR3 contains 13 residues. Between the trimmed V and J ends, which lost 3 bases and 5 bases, there was a span of 7 bases. The germline CDR1 and CDR2 sequences are SNHLY and FYNNEI. The CDR3 bases are TGTGCCAGCAGTGACCAGGGAACCGGGGAGCTGTTTTTT. Amino acids: CASSDQGTGELFF.

The rearrangement joins TRBV21-1 to TRBJ1-2; the D segment call TRBD1 is taken from the table without a DNA check. TRBV21-1 is a listed pseudogene. This CDR3 spans 13 amino acids. CDR3 DNA sequence: TGTGCCAGCGGTCAGGGGTTCGGCTATGGCTACACCTTC. It is translated as CASGQGFGYGYTF.

Only a few counts were recorded for this clone. V and J are TRBV9 and TRBJ1-6; 7 nucleotides agree with TRBD1. Losses at the gene ends were 4 bases for V and 4 bases for J; bases not matched to a gene: 5. Germline CDR1 is SGDLS and CDR2 is YYNGEE. CDR3 length: 15 amino acids. The CDR3 loop is CASSLGDRYNSPLHF. DNA of the CDR3: TGTGCCAGCAGCCTGGGGGACAGATATAATTCACCCCTCCACTTT.

The J gene is TRBJ2-1, the V gene TRBV29-1, with 13 bases fitting TRBD2. The junction had 6 bases not matched to a gene; V was cut back by 6 bases and J by 7 bases. Germline V gene lookup returns CDR1 SQVTM and CDR2 ANQGSEA. CDR3 length equals 14 residues. CDR3 bases: TGCAGCGTCATGGGGACTAGCGGGATTAATGAGCAGTTCTTC. Its protein is CSVMGTSGINEQFF.

This clone was picked up one time. V gene TRBV6-5 combines with J gene TRBJ1-2, with D unclear. Trimming left V 4 bases short and J 5 bases short, with 14 bases between. Per germline, CDR1 MNHEY and CDR2 SVGAGI. CDR3 length: 14 amino acids. As DNA, the CDR3 is TGTGCCAGCAGTTTGGCGGGCGGTCCATATGGCTACACCTTC. This gives the protein CASSLAGGPYGYTF.

V gene TRBV7-9 combines with J gene TRBJ1-3; D gene unclear. Per the germline V gene, CDR1 is SEHNR and CDR2 is FQNEAQ (reference sequence). The CDR3 spans 15 residues. V dropped 5 bases and J dropped 4 bases, with 15 bases sitting between them. The CDR3 region is CASSPWLAGGNTIYF. DNA for the CDR3: TGTGCCAGCAGCCCCTGGTTGGCGGGGGGAAACACCATATATTTT.

The sample holds one count of this clone. The chain links TRBV6-2 or TRBV6-3 to TRBJ1-3; D is undetermined. CDR3 length: 15 residues. Germline assignment: CDR1 MNHEY and CDR2 SVGEGT. Trimming removed 0 bases from V and 2 bases from J, with 8 bases in between. This CDR3 reads CASSYSPRAGNTIYF. The CDR3 DNA is TGTGCCAGCAGTTACTCCCCGAGGGCTGGAAACACCATATATTTT.

The genes are TRBV5-6 and TRBJ1-5, with 11 bases aligning to TRBD1. The CDR3 runs to 17 residues. Germline-derived CDR1 and CDR2 are SGHDT and YYEEEE. Germline trimming cut 4 bases from V and 2 bases from J; bases unmatched to any gene: 8. In DNA form, the CDR3 reads TGTGCCAGCAGCATGGGACAGGGGGGTAGTGGCAATCAGCCCCAGCATTTT. It yields the protein CASSMGQGGSGNQPQHF. Together with reference TRBV5-6 and TRBJ1-5, the CDR3 gives the full variable domain: DAGVTQSPTHLIKTRGQQVTLRCSPKSGHDTVSWYQQALGQGPQFIFQYYEEEERQRGNFPDRFSGHQFPNYSSELNVNALLLGDSALYLCASSMGQGGSGNQPQHFGDGTRLSIL.

The V call is TRBV18, the J call TRBJ1-2; TRBD1 agrees at 8 bases. V lost 4 bases, J lost 8 bases, and 0 bases stayed unmatched. The CDR3 extends over 11 amino acids. Germline CDR1 KGHSH, CDR2 LQKENI. This CDR3 is CASSRQGGYTF. Written as DNA, the CDR3 is TGTGCCAGCTCACGACAGGGGGGCTACACCTTC.

The chain uses TRBV4-1 and TRBJ2-1, with 8 bases aligning to TRBD2. Germline V gene lookup returns CDR1 MGHRA and CDR2 YSYEKL. The length of the CDR3 is 17 residues. The V segment lost 0 bases and the J segment 4 bases; nucleotides outside the gene matches: 8. The DNA for the CDR3 is TGCGCCAGCAGCCAAGATTTGAGGCGGGGGGTGTACAATGAGCAGTTCTTC. Its protein is CASSQDLRRGVYNEQFF.

V usage is TRBV29-1 and J usage is TRBJ2-2, with TRBD2 as a possible D gene (6 bases). Germline CDR1 is SQVTM and CDR2 is ANQGSEA. V gave up 6 bases and J gave up 3 bases, with 17 bases separating them. CDR3 length equals 15 residues. This CDR3 is CSVMGGNGYTGELFF. CDR3 coding DNA: TGCAGCGTGATGGGGGGAAACGGGTACACCGGGGAGCTGTTTTTT.

The chain couples TRBV28 to TRBJ1-1; the match to TRBD1 covers 9 bases. The J segment lost 4 bases and the V segment lost 6 bases, leaving 21 bases of the junction unmatched. Germline CDR1 is MDHEN and CDR2 is SYDVKM. The CDR3 runs to 19 residues. For the CDR3, the DNA is TGTGCCAGCAGCCGTTCCTCACAGGGGGCGTTGATTGATGCCACTGAAGCTTTCTTT. This gives the protein CASSRSSQGALIDATEAFF.

The J gene is TRBJ2-7, the V gene TRBV6-5, with a possible D match to TRBD1 (5 bases). CDR1 and CDR2 from the germline V gene are MNHEY and SVGAGI. The V end lost 7 bases, the J end lost 0 bases, and 13 bases lay between the germline ends. The CDR3 spans 14 residues. CDR3 DNA: TGTGCCAGCAAACAAACAGGTAGCTCCTACGAGCAGTACTTC. It yields the protein CASKQTGSSYEQYF.

V is TRBV27 and J is TRBJ2-1; TRBD2 matches at 9 bases. Losses at the gene ends were 0 bases for V and 4 bases for J; bases not matched to a gene: 1. The CDR3 extends over 15 amino acids. Germline V gene sequence: CDR1 MNHEY, CDR2 SMNVEV (reference sequence). CDR3 nucleotide sequence: TGTGCCAGCAGTTTATCAAGCGGGGGGTACAATGAGCAGTTCTTC. Amino acid sequence: CASSLSSGGYNEQFF.

The chain employs TRBV25-1 and TRBJ1-6, with 8 bases matching TRBD1. Germline V gives CDR1 MGHDK, CDR2 SYGVNS. After removal of 4 bases from V and 9 bases from J, the junction contained 8 bases not matched to a gene. The CDR3 extends over 15 amino acids. The CDR3 DNA reads as TGTGCCAGCAGTGGTTGGACAGGGTCAAGTTCACCCCTCCACTTT. It codes for CASSGWTGSSSPLHF.

The chain links TRBV4-1 to TRBJ1-3; D possibly corresponds to TRBD1 (5 bases). The CDR3 runs 16 residues. Germline values: CDR1 MGHRA, CDR2 YSYEKL. Trimming removed 1 base at V and 9 bases at J, with 19 bases between. CDR3 in amino acids: CASSQGFAGSVGTIYF. The CDR3 bases are TGCGCCAGCAGCCAAGGCTTTGCAGGGTCCGTAGGCACCATATATTTT.

This rearrangement joins TRBV6-5 to TRBJ2-7, with D possibly TRBD2 on 5 matching bases. CDR3 size: 15 residues. The V end lost 0 bases, the J end lost 1 base, and 10 bases lay between the germline ends. CDR1 MNHEY and CDR2 SVGAGI come from the germline V gene. In nucleotides, the CDR3 is TGTGCCAGCAGTTACTCCCATCGGGGTTCCTACGAGCAGTACTTC. It translates to CASSYSHRGSYEQYF.

This clone was seen more than once but under ten times. The V and J genes are TRBV7-8 and TRBJ2-7, with D possibly matching TRBD2 (6 bases). CDR1 and CDR2 from the germline V gene are SGHVS and FQNEAQ. Trimming cost V 5 bases and J 6 bases, with 17 bases left between them. The length of the CDR3 is 14 residues. The CDR3 loop is CASSPYRDSLEQYF. In DNA, the CDR3 is TGTGCCAGCAGCCCATACCGGGACTCGCTCGAGCAGTACTTC.

The V gene is TRBV5-1, the J gene TRBJ1-2; 8 bases are shared with TRBD1. Germline V lookup: CDR1 SGHRS, CDR2 YFSETQ. The CDR3 totals 13 residues. After removal of 4 bases from V and 8 bases from J, the junction contained 7 bases not matched to a gene. DNA for the CDR3: TGCGCCAGCAGCCCTGGACAGGGAAGAGGCTACACCTTC. This encodes CASSPGQGRGYTF.

The chain combines TRBV28 with TRBJ2-7; TRBD1 might be the D (6 bases). V was pared by 6 bases and J by 3 bases, with 9 bases between. CDR1 and CDR2 from the germline V gene are MDHEN and SYDVKM. The CDR3 length is 12 residues. For the CDR3, the DNA is TGTGCCAGCAGAGAACAGGGCTACGAGCAGTACTTC. Residues: CASREQGYEQYF.

The rearrangement uses TRBV28 and TRBJ1-2; possible D gene TRBD1, 5 bases. Germline loops: CDR1 MDHEN, CDR2 SYDVKM. Trimming left V 4 bases short and J 5 bases short, with 14 bases between. This CDR3 spans 14 amino acids. The CDR3, as DNA: TGTGCCAGCAGTTCCGCGGTCCGACAGTATGGCTACACCTTC. Amino acid sequence: CASSSAVRQYGYTF.

This rearrangement joins TRBV5-1 to TRBJ2-5; D may be TRBD2 (5 bases). CDR3 size: 11 residues. Per the germline V gene, CDR1 is SGHRS and CDR2 is YFSETQ. V lost 7 bases, J lost 4 bases, and 8 bases lay in between. Written as DNA, the CDR3 is TGCGCCAGCTTGGAGGCAGAGACCCAGTACTTC. Translating it yields CASLEAETQYF.

The gene calls are TRBV28 and TRBJ2-3; the D gene is possibly TRBD2 (7 bases). The length of the CDR3 is 15 residues. The germline CDR1 and CDR2 sequences are MDHEN and SYDVKM. With 6 bases removed from V and 3 bases from J, the gap between germline ends came to 16 bases. As DNA, the CDR3 is TGTGCCAGCAGCTTAGGGGGGGCGGATACAGATACGCAGTATTTT. This encodes CASSLGGADTDTQYF.

The V call is TRBV28, the J call TRBJ1-6, with 9 nucleotides matching TRBD1. Germline V gene data show CDR1 as MDHEN and CDR2 as SYDVKM. The V and J ends lost 4 bases and 10 bases, in that order; junction bases with no gene match: 8. This CDR3 spans 15 amino acids. CDR3 nucleotide sequence: TGTGCCAGCAGTTACCCGGACAGGGGAAGGTCACCCCTCCACTTT. Protein product: CASSYPDRGRSPLHF.

This sequence joins TRBV11-3 and TRBJ2-5, with D hard to call. The CDR3 spans 15 residues. The germline CDR1 and CDR2 sequences are SGHNT and YENEEA. V was pared by 3 bases and J by 2 bases, with 13 bases between. The CDR3 nucleotides read TGTGCCAGCAGCTTGGGCACCGGTAGACAAGAGACCCAGTACTTC. The encoded protein is CASSLGTGRQETQYF. Using reference TRBV11-3 and TRBJ2-5 for the parts outside the CDR3, the full variable domain is EAGVVQSPRYKIIEKKQPVAFWCNPISGHNTLYWYLQNLGQGPELLIRYENEEAVDDSQLPKDRFSAERLKGVDSTLKIQPAELGDSAVYLCASSLGTGRQETQYFGPGTRLLVL.

The chain combines TRBV14 with TRBJ2-3; 13 bases align to TRBD2. J lost 0 bases, V lost 6 bases, and 3 bases had no gene match. The CDR3 runs 16 residues. CDR1 SGHDN and CDR2 FVKESK come from the germline V gene. CDR3 in amino acids: CASRLAGGPSTDTQYF. The CDR3 DNA reads TGTGCCAGCAGACTAGCGGGGGGGCCGAGCACAGATACGCAGTATTTT.